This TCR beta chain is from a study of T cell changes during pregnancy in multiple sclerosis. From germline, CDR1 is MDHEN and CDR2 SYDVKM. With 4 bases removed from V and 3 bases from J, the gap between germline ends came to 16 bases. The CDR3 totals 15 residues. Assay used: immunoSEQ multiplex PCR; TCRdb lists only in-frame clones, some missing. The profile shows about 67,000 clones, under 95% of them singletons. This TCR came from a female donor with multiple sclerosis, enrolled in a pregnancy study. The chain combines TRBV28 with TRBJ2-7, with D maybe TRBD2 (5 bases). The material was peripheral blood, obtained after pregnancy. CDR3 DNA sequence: TGTGCCAGCAGTTCGGAAGGGCAAGCGGTCTACGAGCAGTACTTC. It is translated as CASSSEGQAVYEQYF. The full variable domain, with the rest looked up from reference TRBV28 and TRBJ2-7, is DVKVTQSSRYLVKRTGEKVFLECVQDMDHENMFWYRQDPGLGLRLIYFSYDVKMKEKGDIPEGYSVSREKKERFSLILESASTNQTSMYLCASSSEGQAVYEQYFGPGTRLTVT.